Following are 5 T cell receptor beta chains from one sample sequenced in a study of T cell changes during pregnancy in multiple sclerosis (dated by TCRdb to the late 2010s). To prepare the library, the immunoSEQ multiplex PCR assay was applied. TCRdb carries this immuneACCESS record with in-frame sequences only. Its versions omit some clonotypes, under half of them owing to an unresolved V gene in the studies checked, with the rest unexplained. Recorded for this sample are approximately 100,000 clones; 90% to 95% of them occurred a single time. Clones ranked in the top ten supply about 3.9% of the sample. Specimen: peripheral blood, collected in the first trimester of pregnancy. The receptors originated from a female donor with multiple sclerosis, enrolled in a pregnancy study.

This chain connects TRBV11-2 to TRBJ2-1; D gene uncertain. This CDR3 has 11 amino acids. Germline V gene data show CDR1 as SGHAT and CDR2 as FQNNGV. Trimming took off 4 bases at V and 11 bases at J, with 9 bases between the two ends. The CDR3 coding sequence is TGTGCCAGCAGCTCTGCACAGCAGCAGTTCTTC. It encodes CASSSAQQQFF.

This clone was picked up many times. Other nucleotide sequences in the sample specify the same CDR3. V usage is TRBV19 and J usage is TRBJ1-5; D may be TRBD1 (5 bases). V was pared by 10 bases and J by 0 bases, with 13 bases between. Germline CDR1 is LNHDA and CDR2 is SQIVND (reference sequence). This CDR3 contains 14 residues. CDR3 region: CAISTGDSNQPQHF. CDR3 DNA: TGTGCCATATCGACGGGGGATAGCAATCAGCCCCAGCATTTT.

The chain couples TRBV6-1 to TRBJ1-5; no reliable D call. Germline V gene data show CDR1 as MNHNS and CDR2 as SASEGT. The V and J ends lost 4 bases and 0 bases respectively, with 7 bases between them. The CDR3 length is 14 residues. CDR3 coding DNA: TGTGCCAGCAGTGGGGCAGCTAGCAATCAGCCCCAGCATTTT. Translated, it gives CASSGAASNQPQHF.

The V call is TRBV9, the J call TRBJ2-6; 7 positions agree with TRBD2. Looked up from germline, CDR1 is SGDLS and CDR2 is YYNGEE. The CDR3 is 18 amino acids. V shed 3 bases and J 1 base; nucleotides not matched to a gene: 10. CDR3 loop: CASSGLTSKGSGANVLTF. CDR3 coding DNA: TGTGCCAGCAGCGGTTTGACTAGCAAGGGGTCTGGGGCCAACGTCCTGACTTTC.

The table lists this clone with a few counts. CDR3 DNA sequence: TGTGCCAGCATCGCCTTGTGGGCTGCTAATTCACCCCTCCACTTT. As protein: CASIALWAANSPLHF. This chain uses TRBV6-1 with TRBJ1-6; D unclear. V lost 7 bases and J 6 bases, leaving 16 bases between the germline ends. The CDR3 is made up of 15 amino acids. Germline V gene sequence: CDR1 MNHNS, CDR2 SASEGT.